The 27 T cell receptor beta chains in this list originate from one sample, sequenced in a study of T cell responses to AZD1222 COVID-19 vaccine. The protocol was immunoSEQ multiplex PCR, while the TCRdb copy is restricted to in-frame clones and leaves out a portion. The sample consists of some 150,000 clones, less than 90% of them appearing once. The specimen comprised peripheral blood, sampled on day 0 of AZD1222 vaccination. The origin of the receptors is an adult in good health.

The gene calls are TRBV5-1 and TRBJ2-7, with D possibly TRBD2 on 6 matching bases. Trimming cost V 0 bases and J 0 bases, with 13 bases left between them. Germline CDR1 reads SGHRS; CDR2 reads YFSETQ. This CDR3 spans 16 amino acids. CDR3 region: CASSLGGTPTSYEQYF. Here the CDR3 DNA reads TGCGCCAGCAGCTTGGGGGGGACTCCGACCTCCTACGAGCAGTACTTC.

CDR3 residues: CASSRAQGAFEAFF. DNA of the CDR3: TGCGCCAGCAGCCGAGCCCAGGGGGCTTTTGAAGCTTTCTTT. V is TRBV5-1 and J is TRBJ1-1; 8 bases agree with TRBD1. V was clipped by 4 bases and J by 7 bases; unmatched bases: 9. In germline, CDR1 is SGHRS, CDR2 YFSETQ. The CDR3 contains 14 residues. The full variable domain, its missing parts supplied by reference TRBV5-1 and TRBJ1-1, is KAGVTQTPRYLIKTRGQQVTLSCSPISGHRSVSWYQQTPGQGLQFLFEYFSETQRNKGNFPGRFSGRQFSNSRSEMNVSTLELGDSALYLCASSRAQGAFEAFFGQGTRLTVV.

The chain joins TRBV5-1 to TRBJ2-3; tentative D call: TRBD1 (6 bases). Germline V gene sequence: CDR1 SGHRS, CDR2 YFSETQ. The CDR3 is 13 amino acids. V was cut by 2 bases and J by 4 bases, with 8 bases left in between. The CDR3 spells CASSFEGADTQYF. The CDR3 DNA reads TGCGCCAGCAGCTTCGAGGGGGCAGATACGCAGTATTTT. The variable domain in full, completed from reference TRBV5-1 and TRBJ2-3, reads KAGVTQTPRYLIKTRGQQVTLSCSPISGHRSVSWYQQTPGQGLQFLFEYFSETQRNKGNFPGRFSGRQFSNSRSEMNVSTLELGDSALYLCASSFEGADTQYFGPGTRLTVL.

The chain combines TRBV29-1 with TRBJ1-4, with D uncertain. The V gene's germline CDR1 is SQVTM and CDR2 ANQGSEA. Trimming stripped 7 bases from V and 2 bases from J, with 5 bases between. The CDR3 has 11 amino acids. In DNA form, the CDR3 reads TGCAGCGGGTCCACTAATGAAAAACTGTTTTTT. It codes for CSGSTNEKLFF. The entire variable domain, with the rest obtained from reference TRBV29-1 and TRBJ1-4, is as follows: SAVISQKPSRDICQRGTSLTIQCQVDSQVTMMFWYRQQPGQSLTLIATANQGSEATYESGFVIDKFPISRPNLTFSTLTVSNMSPEDSSIYLCSGSTNEKLFFGSGTQLSVL.

This chain connects TRBV18 to TRBJ2-1; D gene ambiguous. In germline, CDR1 is KGHSH, CDR2 LQKENI. The CDR3 sequence is 12 residues long. V lost 2 bases, J lost 6 bases, and 5 bases lay in between. The CDR3 protein is CASSPASNEQFF. The CDR3 nucleotides are TGTGCCAGCTCACCAGCTTCCAATGAGCAGTTCTTC. Drawing the rest from reference TRBV18 and TRBJ2-1, the complete variable domain is NAGVMQNPRHLVRRRGQEARLRCSPMKGHSHVYWYRQLPEEGLKFMVYLQKENIIDESGMPKERFSAEFPKEGPSILRIQQVVRGDSAAYFCASSPASNEQFFGPGTRLTVL.

The J gene is TRBJ2-5, the V gene TRBV19; D tentatively fits TRBD1 or TRBD2 (6 bases each). Trimming pared 5 bases from V and 4 bases from J, leaving 20 bases between. This CDR3 has 16 residues. Germline loops: CDR1 LNHDA, CDR2 SQIVND (reference sequence). CDR3 nucleotides: TGTGCCAGTAGTCCCGGGGGTGTACGGGGGCGAGAGACCCAGTACTTC. Amino acids: CASSPGGVRGRETQYF.

The chain recombines TRBV6-2 or TRBV6-3 with TRBJ1-3; the D is unclear. This CDR3 has 14 amino acids. The V gene lost 4 bases and the J gene lost 0 bases, with 7 bases spanning the gap. CDR1 is MNHEY and CDR2 is SVGEGT in the germline V gene. The CDR3 sequence is CASSLTTSGNTIYF. CDR3 DNA sequence: TGTGCCAGCAGTTTAACGACCTCTGGAAACACCATATATTTT.

V usage is TRBV2 and J usage is TRBJ2-3, with D perhaps given as TRBD1 or TRBD2 (6 bases each). Trimming shortened V by 5 bases and J by 4 bases, and 16 bases separated the two germline ends. The CDR3 runs to 15 residues. CDR1 and CDR2 from the germline V gene are SNHLY and FYNNEI. DNA of the CDR3: TGTGCCAGCAGTTCCCTAGGGGGGAGATCAGATACGCAGTATTTT. It specifies CASSSLGGRSDTQYF.

The chain joins TRBV3-1 (or the pseudogene TRBV3-2) to TRBJ1-3; D is unresolved. The CDR3 consists of 14 residues. Germline V gene sequence: CDR1 LGHDT, CDR2 YNNKEL (reference sequence). The V and J ends lost 6 bases and 0 bases respectively, with 9 bases between them. For the CDR3, the DNA is TGTGCCAGCAGTCCAGATTTCTCTGGAAACACCATATATTTT. Protein: CASSPDFSGNTIYF.

This chain uses TRBV18 with TRBJ1-3, with 7 bases identical to TRBD1. Germline V CDR1 and CDR2: KGHSH, LQKENI. The junction had 8 bases not matched to a gene; V was cut back by 3 bases and J by 0 bases. The CDR3 totals 17 residues. The CDR3 sequence is CASSPRGAASSGNTIYF. Here the CDR3 DNA reads TGTGCCAGCTCACCCAGGGGGGCGGCGAGCTCTGGAAACACCATATATTTT.

CDR3: CASSFSQGTHNEQFF. The DNA for the CDR3 is TGTGCCAGCAGCTTTAGCCAGGGGACCCACAATGAGCAGTTCTTC. The chain has TRBV11-2 and TRBJ2-1; TRBD1 might be the D (6 bases). The CDR3 runs 15 residues. Germline lookup yields CDR1 SGHAT and CDR2 FQNNGV. Trimming shortened V by 3 bases and J by 5 bases, and 14 bases separated the two germline ends.

The rearrangement joins TRBV7-2 to TRBJ1-3; D is uncertain. Germline V gene sequence: CDR1 SGHTA, CDR2 FQGNSA. The CDR3 is 15 amino acids. The germline V and J ends were trimmed by 5 bases and 0 bases, with 11 bases remaining between them. CDR3 amino acids: CASSPLASSGNTIYF. The CDR3 DNA follows: TGTGCCAGCAGCCCGTTGGCTAGCTCTGGAAACACCATATATTTT.

The chain has TRBV6-1 and TRBJ2-7; D remains unclear. The CDR3 is 13 residues long. Per the germline V gene, CDR1 is MNHNS and CDR2 is SASEGT. Trimming took 2 bases from V and 9 from J, leaving 14 bases between them. The CDR3 DNA is TGTGCCAGCAGTGAATTCCTCGACGGTGTGCAGTACTTC. Its protein is CASSEFLDGVQYF.

The chain has TRBV6-1 and TRBJ1-2; D perhaps matches TRBD1 (5 bases). The length of the CDR3 is 14 residues. Germline V gene lookup returns CDR1 MNHNS and CDR2 SASEGT. The V end lost 6 bases, the J end lost 5 bases, and 16 bases lay between the germline ends. CDR3 residues: CASRLLMGPYGYTF. CDR3 in DNA: TGTGCCAGCAGACTACTCATGGGGCCGTATGGCTACACCTTC.

V is TRBV7-2 and J is TRBJ1-2, with 7 bases aligning to TRBD1. Germline values: CDR1 SGHTA, CDR2 FQGNSA. This CDR3 has 15 residues. V dropped 5 bases and J dropped 2; count of bases not matched to a gene: 8. The CDR3 DNA reads as TGTGCCAGCAGCCGGACAGGAGGAGGCAACTATGGCTACACCTTC. Protein sequence: CASSRTGGGNYGYTF.

The rearrangement links TRBV18 to TRBJ1-6, with a possible D match to TRBD1 (5 bases). This CDR3 spans 15 amino acids. Germline V CDR1 and CDR2: KGHSH, LQKENI. Trimming stripped 4 bases from V and 8 bases from J, with 15 bases between. The chain's CDR3 is CASSLGRGGDSPLHF. DNA of the CDR3: TGTGCCAGCTCACTAGGACGGGGAGGGGATTCACCCCTCCACTTT.

This clone has just one count. The chain links TRBV3-1 (or the pseudogene TRBV3-2) to TRBJ2-7, with TRBD1 as a possible D gene (7 bases). Germline CDR1 and CDR2: LGHDT and YNNKEL (reference sequence). The CDR3 is made up of 15 amino acids. V gave up 4 bases and J gave up 7 bases, with 20 bases separating them. CDR3 amino acids: CASSLRGQPFGEQYF. The CDR3 region has the DNA TGTGCCAGCAGCCTGCGGGGACAGCCCTTTGGGGAGCAGTACTTC.

V is TRBV11-2 and J is TRBJ1-3; D is perhaps TRBD1 (5 bases). The CDR3 contains 16 residues. The V gene lost 5 bases and the J gene lost 0 bases, with 14 bases spanning the gap. The germline CDR1 and CDR2 sequences are SGHAT and FQNNGV. Here the CDR3 reads CASSDKEGSSGNTIYF. Here the CDR3 DNA reads TGTGCCAGCAGCGACAAGGAGGGGAGCTCTGGAAACACCATATATTTT.

The chain combines TRBV6-1 with TRBJ1-6, with TRBD1 as a possible D gene (5 bases). Trimming took 2 bases from V and 4 from J, leaving 12 bases between them. CDR1 is MNHNS and CDR2 is SASEGT in the germline V gene. The CDR3 contains 16 residues. The CDR3 nucleotides are TGTGCCAGCAGTGAAAGGGAACAGGTTTATAATTCACCCCTCCACTTT. It translates to CASSEREQVYNSPLHF.

The chain is built from TRBV10-3 and TRBJ1-2; D uncertain. Germline-derived CDR1 and CDR2 are ENHRY and SYGVKD. The CDR3 totals 13 residues. Between the trimmed V and J ends, which lost 4 bases and 7 bases, there was a span of 13 bases. The DNA for the CDR3 is TGTGCCATCAGTGGGTTGGACGCCGGTGGCTACACCTTC. This gives the protein CAISGLDAGGYTF.

This rearrangement joins TRBV20-1 to TRBJ2-7; D gene unclear. V gave up 3 bases and J gave up 3 bases, with 3 bases separating them. The CDR3 loop spans 10 amino acids. Germline-derived CDR1 and CDR2 are DFQATT and SNEGSKA (reference sequence). DNA of the CDR3: TGCAGTGCTAGTATCTACGAGCAGTACTTC. This codes for CSASIYEQYF.

This chain connects TRBV12-3 or TRBV12-4 to TRBJ1-6; TRBD1 agrees at 7 bases. The trim removed 4 bases at V and 7 bases at J, leaving 1 base unmatched. This CDR3 spans 13 amino acids. CDR3: CASSYRGNSPLHF. The DNA of the CDR3 is TGTGCCAGCAGTTACAGGGGAAATTCACCCCTCCACTTT.

This sequence joins TRBV3-1 (or the pseudogene TRBV3-2) and TRBJ2-7; 11 bases are a match to TRBD1. The V and J ends lost 4 bases and 1 base, in that order; junction bases with no gene match: 3. This CDR3 has 15 amino acids. Germline lookup yields CDR1 LGHDT and CDR2 YNNKEL (reference sequence). The CDR3 loop is CASSPRDRGSYEQYF. The CDR3 nucleotides are TGTGCCAGCAGCCCACGGGACAGGGGGTCCTACGAGCAGTACTTC.

This clone is a singleton in its sample. The chain links TRBV19 to TRBJ2-1; 8 bases line up with TRBD1. The germline V gene has CDR1 LNHDA and CDR2 SQIVND (reference sequence). J gave up 9 bases and V 4 bases, and 8 bases lay outside the gene matches. This CDR3 contains 14 residues. CDR3 nucleotide sequence: TGTGCCAGTAGTAAAGGACAGGGATGGGGTGAGCAGTTCTTC. Its protein is CASSKGQGWGEQFF.

The chain uses TRBV2 and TRBJ1-4, with TRBD1 as a possible D gene (5 bases). Between the trimmed V and J ends, which lost 7 bases and 8 bases, there was a span of 17 bases. This CDR3 is 14 amino acids long. Germline values: CDR1 SNHLY, CDR2 FYNNEI. In DNA, the CDR3 is TGTGCCAGCAATATCCGTGGGGCTGAGGAAAAACTGTTTTTT. Translating it yields CASNIRGAEEKLFF.

CDR3 sequence (DNA): TGTGCCAGCAGTTTTGCAGGACGGGCCATATATTTT. It translates to CASSFAGRAIYF. This chain links TRBV28 with TRBJ1-3; D uncertain. V lost 3 bases and J 11 bases, leaving 11 bases between the germline ends. This CDR3 region has 12 residues. Germline assignment: CDR1 MDHEN and CDR2 SYDVKM.

The V gene is TRBV4-1, the J gene TRBJ2-5; 11 positions agree with TRBD1. The CDR3 has 17 amino acids. The V gene's germline CDR1 is MGHRA and CDR2 YSYEKL. V lost 0 bases and J lost 1; bases outside the gene matches: 4. The DNA of the CDR3 is TGCGCCAGCAGCCAAGATCGGGGGACAGGGGGCCAAGAGACCCAGTACTTC. Translating gives CASSQDRGTGGQETQYF.